Here is one TCR beta chain with its context. Its antigen is not identified. Trimming took 4 bases from V and 5 from J, leaving 14 bases between them. In germline, CDR1 is GTSNPN, CDR2 SVGIG (reference sequence). The CDR3 extends over 13 amino acids. Time point noted: cycle 4 day 1 (C4D1), after five to seven weeks of nivolumab. After autologous stem cell transplantation all patients relapsed, and prior brentuximab vedotin exposure differed between cohorts. The authors enriched CD8+ T cells from thawed PBMCs via magnetic negative selection. Under best response, outcomes were complete response, partial response or progressive disease. Repertoires were generated with immunoSEQ multiplex PCR, while TCRdb's copy carries only in-frame clones and drops some. The sample lists around 21,000 clones, more than 80% occurring once. This sample was taken from a study of PD-1 blockade in classical Hodgkin lymphoma. General study points: Any patient who commenced nivolumab under 1 year after ASCT was excluded. The repertoire differences lack a defined cause, possibly disease activity or prior therapy. It was among complete responders that baseline diversity resembled that of newly diagnosed patients.

This material consisted of CD8+ T cells from blood, taken before the fourth cycle of nivolumab. This chain uses TRBV30 with TRBJ1-1; tentatively, D is TRBD1 (5 bases). This sequence originates from a human donor with classical Hodgkin lymphoma. The CDR3: CAWTQTGGTEAFF. The CDR3 DNA follows: TGTGCCTGGACCCAAACGGGGGGAACTGAAGCTTTCTTT.